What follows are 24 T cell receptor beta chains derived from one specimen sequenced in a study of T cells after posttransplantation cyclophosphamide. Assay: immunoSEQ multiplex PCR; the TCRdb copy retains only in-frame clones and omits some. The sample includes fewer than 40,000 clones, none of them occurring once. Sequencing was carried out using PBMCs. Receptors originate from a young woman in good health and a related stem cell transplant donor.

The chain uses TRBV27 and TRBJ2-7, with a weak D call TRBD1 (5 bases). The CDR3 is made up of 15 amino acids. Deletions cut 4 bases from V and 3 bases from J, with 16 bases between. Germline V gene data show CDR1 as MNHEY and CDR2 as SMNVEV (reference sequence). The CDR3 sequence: CASSSEAGSGYEQYF. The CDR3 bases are TGTGCCAGCAGTTCTGAGGCAGGGTCGGGCTACGAGCAGTACTTC.

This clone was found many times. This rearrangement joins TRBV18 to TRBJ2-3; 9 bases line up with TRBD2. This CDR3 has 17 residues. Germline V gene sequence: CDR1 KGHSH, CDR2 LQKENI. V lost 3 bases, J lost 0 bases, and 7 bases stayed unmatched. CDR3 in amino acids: CASSPGSGGPSTDTQYF. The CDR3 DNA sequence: TGTGCCAGCTCACCGGGAAGCGGGGGGCCTAGCACAGATACGCAGTATTTT.

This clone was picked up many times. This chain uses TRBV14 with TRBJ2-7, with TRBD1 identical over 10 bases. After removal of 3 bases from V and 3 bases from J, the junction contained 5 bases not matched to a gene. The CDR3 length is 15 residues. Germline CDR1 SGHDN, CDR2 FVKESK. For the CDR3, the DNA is TGTGCCAGCAGCCAGGCCGGGACAGGGGTCTACGAGCAGTACTTC. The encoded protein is CASSQAGTGVYEQYF.

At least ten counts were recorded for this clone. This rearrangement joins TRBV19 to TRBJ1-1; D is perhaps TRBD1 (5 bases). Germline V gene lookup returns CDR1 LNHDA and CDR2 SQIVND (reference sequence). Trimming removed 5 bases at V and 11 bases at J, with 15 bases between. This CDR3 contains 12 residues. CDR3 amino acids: CASSRDSGRAFF. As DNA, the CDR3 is TGTGCCAGTAGTCGGGACTCCGGACGGGCTTTCTTT.

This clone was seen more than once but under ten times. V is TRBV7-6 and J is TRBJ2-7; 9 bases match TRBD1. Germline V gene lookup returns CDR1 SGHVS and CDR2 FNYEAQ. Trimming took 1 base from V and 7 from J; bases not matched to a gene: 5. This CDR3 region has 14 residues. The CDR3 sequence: CASSLEQGAGEQYF. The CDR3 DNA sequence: TGTGCCAGCAGCTTAGAACAGGGGGCGGGGGAGCAGTACTTC. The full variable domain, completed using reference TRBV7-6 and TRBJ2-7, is GAGVSQSPRYKVTKRGQDVALRCDPISGHVSLYWYRQALGQGPEFLTYFNYEAQQDKSGLPNDRFSAERPEGSISTLTIQRTEQRDSAMYRCASSLEQGAGEQYFGPGTRLTVT.

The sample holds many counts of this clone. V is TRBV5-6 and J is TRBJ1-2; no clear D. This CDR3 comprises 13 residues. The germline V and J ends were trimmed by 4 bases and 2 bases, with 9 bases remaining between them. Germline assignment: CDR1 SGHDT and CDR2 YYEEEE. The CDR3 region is CASSSDGNYGYTF. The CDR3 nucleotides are TGTGCCAGCAGCAGTGACGGGAACTATGGCTACACCTTC. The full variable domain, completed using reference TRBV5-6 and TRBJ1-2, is DAGVTQSPTHLIKTRGQQVTLRCSPKSGHDTVSWYQQALGQGPQFIFQYYEEEERQRGNFPDRFSGHQFPNYSSELNVNALLLGDSALYLCASSSDGNYGYTFGSGTRLTVV.

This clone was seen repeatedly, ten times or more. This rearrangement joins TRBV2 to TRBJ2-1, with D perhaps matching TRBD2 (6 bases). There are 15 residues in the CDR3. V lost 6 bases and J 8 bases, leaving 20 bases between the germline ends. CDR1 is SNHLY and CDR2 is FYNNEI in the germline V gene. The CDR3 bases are TGTGCCAGCAGATCTGTTCCACCGGGGAGGCATGAGCAGTTCTTC. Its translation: CASRSVPPGRHEQFF.

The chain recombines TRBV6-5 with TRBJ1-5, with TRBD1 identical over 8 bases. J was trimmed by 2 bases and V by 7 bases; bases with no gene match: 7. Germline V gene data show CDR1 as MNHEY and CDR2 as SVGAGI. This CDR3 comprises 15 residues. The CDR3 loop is CASKSDRAGNQPQHF. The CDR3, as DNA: TGTGCCAGCAAATCGGACAGGGCCGGCAATCAGCCCCAGCATTTT.

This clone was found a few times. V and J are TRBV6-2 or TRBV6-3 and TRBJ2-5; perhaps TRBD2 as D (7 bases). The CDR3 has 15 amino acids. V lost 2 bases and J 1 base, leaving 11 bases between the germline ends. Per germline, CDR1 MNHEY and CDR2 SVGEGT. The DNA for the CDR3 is TGTGCCAGCAGTTACGGGCGGGGGCTCCAAGAGACCCAGTACTTC. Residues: CASSYGRGLQETQYF.

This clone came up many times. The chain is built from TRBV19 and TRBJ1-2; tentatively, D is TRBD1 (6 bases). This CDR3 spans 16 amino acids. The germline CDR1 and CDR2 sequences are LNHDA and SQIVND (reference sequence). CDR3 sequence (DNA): TGTGTCACACGGAAGAGAGCAGGGGTTCAAGACTATGGCTACACCTTC. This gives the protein CVTRKRAGVQDYGYTF.

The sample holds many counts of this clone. The chain's CDR3 is CASRNRGSSYEQYF. The CDR3 nucleotides read TGTGCCAGCAGAAACAGGGGGAGCTCCTACGAGCAGTACTTC. This chain connects TRBV19 to TRBJ2-7, with TRBD1 matching over 8 bases. The CDR3 runs to 14 residues. Unmatched junction bases numbered 7, after V lost 9 bases and J lost 0 bases. Germline V lookup: CDR1 LNHDA, CDR2 SQIVND (reference sequence).

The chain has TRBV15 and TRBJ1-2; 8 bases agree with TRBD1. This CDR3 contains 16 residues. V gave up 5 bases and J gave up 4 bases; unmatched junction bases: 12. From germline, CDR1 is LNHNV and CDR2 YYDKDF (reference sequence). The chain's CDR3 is CATSPRTGRESYGYTF. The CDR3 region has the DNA TGTGCCACCAGCCCTAGGACAGGGCGGGAAAGCTATGGCTACACCTTC.

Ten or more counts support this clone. The CDR3 sequence: CASSPYGGAYEQYF. The CDR3 nucleotides read TGCGCCAGCAGTCCATACGGGGGGGCATACGAGCAGTACTTC. The chain links TRBV10-2 to TRBJ2-7; 8 positions agree with TRBD2. Per the germline V gene, CDR1 is WSHSY and CDR2 is SAAADI. This CDR3 region has 14 residues. The V gene end was trimmed by 5 bases and the J gene end by 4 bases; junction bases not matched to a gene: 7.

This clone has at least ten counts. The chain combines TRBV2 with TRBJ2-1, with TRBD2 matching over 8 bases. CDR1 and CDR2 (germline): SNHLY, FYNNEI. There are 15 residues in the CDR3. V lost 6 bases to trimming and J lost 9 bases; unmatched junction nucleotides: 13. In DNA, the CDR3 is TGTGCCAGCAGGACCGAAGCCGGGACTAGATTTGAGCAGTTCTTC. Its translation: CASRTEAGTRFEQFF.

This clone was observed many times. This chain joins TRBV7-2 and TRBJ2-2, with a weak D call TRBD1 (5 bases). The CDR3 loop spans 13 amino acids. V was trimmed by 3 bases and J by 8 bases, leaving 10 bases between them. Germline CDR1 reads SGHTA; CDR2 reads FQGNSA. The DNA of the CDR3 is TGTGCCAGCAGCTTCGAGCACAGGGGGGAGCTGTTTTTT. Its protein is CASSFEHRGELFF.

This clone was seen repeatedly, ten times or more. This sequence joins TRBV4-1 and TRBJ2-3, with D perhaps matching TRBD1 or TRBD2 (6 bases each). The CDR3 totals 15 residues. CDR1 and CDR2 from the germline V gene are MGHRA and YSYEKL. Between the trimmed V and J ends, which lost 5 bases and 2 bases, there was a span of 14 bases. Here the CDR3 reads CASSSGARDTDTQYF. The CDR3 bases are TGCGCCAGCAGCTCAGGGGCGCGGGACACAGATACGCAGTATTTT.

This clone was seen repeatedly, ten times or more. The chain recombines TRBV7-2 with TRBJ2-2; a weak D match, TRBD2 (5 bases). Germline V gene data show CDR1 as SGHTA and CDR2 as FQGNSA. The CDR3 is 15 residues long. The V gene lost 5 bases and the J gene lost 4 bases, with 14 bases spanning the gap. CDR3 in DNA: TGTGCCAGCAGCCCCCTAGTACGGGGCACCGGGGAGCTGTTTTTT. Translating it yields CASSPLVRGTGELFF.

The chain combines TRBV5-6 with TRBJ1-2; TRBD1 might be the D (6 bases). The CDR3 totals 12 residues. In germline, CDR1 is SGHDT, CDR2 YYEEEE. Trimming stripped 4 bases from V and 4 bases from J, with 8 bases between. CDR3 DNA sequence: TGTGCCAGCAGCCCAGGGGCCTATGGCTACACCTTC. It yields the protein CASSPGAYGYTF.

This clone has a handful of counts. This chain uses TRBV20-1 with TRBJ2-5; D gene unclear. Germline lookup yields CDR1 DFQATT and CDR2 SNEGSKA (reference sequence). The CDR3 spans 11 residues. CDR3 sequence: CTGTRQETQYF. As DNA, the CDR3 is TGCACCGGTACTCGTCAAGAGACCCAGTACTTC.

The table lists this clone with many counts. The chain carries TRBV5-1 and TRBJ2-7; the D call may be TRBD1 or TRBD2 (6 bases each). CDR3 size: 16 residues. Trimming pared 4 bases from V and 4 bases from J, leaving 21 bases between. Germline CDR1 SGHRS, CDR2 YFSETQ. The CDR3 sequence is CASSLEGWDTAYEQYF. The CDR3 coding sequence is TGCGCCAGCAGCCTGGAGGGTTGGGACACAGCTTACGAGCAGTACTTC.

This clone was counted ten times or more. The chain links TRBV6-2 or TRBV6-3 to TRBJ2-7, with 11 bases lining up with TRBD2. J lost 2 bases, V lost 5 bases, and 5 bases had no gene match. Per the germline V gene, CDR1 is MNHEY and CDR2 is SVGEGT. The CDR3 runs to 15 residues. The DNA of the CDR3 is TGTGCCAGCAGTCGTCCTAGCGGGGGGCCCTACGAGCAGTACTTC. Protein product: CASSRPSGGPYEQYF.

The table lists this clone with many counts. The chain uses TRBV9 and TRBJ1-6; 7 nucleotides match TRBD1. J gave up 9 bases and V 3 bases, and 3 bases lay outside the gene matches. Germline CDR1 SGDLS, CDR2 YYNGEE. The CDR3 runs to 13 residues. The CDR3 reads CASSATGVSPLHF. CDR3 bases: TGTGCCAGCAGCGCCACAGGGGTTTCACCCCTCCACTTT.

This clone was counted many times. The CDR3 region has the DNA TGCGCCAGCAGCTTGGGTCTAGCGGGGTATTACAATGAGCAGTTCTTC. Translation gives CASSLGLAGYYNEQFF. The chain combines TRBV5-1 with TRBJ2-1; 9 bases map to TRBD2. Germline V gene lookup returns CDR1 SGHRS and CDR2 YFSETQ. The CDR3 consists of 16 residues. V shed 0 bases, J shed 4 bases, and the junction held 5 bases outside the gene matches. Full variable domain (rest looked up from reference TRBV5-1 and TRBJ2-1): KAGVTQTPRYLIKTRGQQVTLSCSPISGHRSVSWYQQTPGQGLQFLFEYFSETQRNKGNFPGRFSGRQFSNSRSEMNVSTLELGDSALYLCASSLGLAGYYNEQFFGPGTRLTVL.

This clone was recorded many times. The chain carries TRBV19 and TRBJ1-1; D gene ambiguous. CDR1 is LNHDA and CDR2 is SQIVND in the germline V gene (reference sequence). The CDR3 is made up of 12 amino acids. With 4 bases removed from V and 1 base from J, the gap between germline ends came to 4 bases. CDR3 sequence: CASSTQNTEAFF. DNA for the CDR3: TGTGCCAGTAGTACCCAGAACACTGAAGCTTTCTTT. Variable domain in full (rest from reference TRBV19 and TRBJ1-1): DGGITQSPKYLFRKEGQNVTLSCEQNLNHDAMYWYRQDPGQGLRLIYYSQIVNDFQKGDIAEGYSVSREKKESFPLTVTSAQKNPTAFYLCASSTQNTEAFFGQGTRLTVV.